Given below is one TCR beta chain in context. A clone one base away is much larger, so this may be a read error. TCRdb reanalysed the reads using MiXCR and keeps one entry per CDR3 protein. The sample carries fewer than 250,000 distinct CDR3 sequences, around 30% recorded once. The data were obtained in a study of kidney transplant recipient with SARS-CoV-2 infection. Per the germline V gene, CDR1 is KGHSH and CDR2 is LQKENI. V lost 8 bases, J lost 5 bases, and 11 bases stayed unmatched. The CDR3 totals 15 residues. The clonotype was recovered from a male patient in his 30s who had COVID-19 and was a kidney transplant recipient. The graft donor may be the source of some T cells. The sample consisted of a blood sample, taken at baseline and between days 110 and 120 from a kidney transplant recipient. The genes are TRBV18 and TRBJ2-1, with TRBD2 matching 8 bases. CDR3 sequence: CASPQSGGVNNEQFF. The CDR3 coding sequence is TGTGCCAGCCCACAGAGCGGGGGTGTCAACAATGAGCAGTTCTTC.